One and the same sample provided the 6 T cell receptor beta chains below, sequenced in a study of blood T cell repertoires in COVID-19. Sequencing used immunoSEQ multiplex PCR; TCRdb keeps in-frame clones, though not all of them. The table has just over 70,000 clones, over 65% seen once. The sequenced sample consisted of peripheral blood. These receptors were collected from a woman in her seventies with acute or convalescent COVID-19.

The V gene is TRBV19, the J gene TRBJ1-1, with TRBD1 matching 7 bases. The germline V gene encodes CDR1 LNHDA and CDR2 SQIVND (reference sequence). With V trimmed by 5 bases and J by 9 bases, 6 bases remained unmatched. The CDR3 spans 12 residues. The CDR3 DNA is TGTGCCAGTAGTCTCCGACAGGGCCAAGCTTTCTTT. Translating gives CASSLRQGQAFF. The variable domain in full, with the rest retrieved from reference TRBV19 and TRBJ1-1, is DGGITQSPKYLFRKEGQNVTLSCEQNLNHDAMYWYRQDPGQGLRLIYYSQIVNDFQKGDIAEGYSVSREKKESFPLTVTSAQKNPTAFYLCASSLRQGQAFFGQGTRLTVV.

The chain couples TRBV19 to TRBJ1-4, with no clear D. The CDR3 extends over 15 amino acids. From germline, CDR1 is LNHDA and CDR2 SQIVND (reference sequence). V lost 1 base and J 3 bases, leaving 9 bases between the germline ends. This CDR3 reads CASSIGASSNEKLFF. The CDR3, as DNA: TGTGCCAGTAGTATAGGGGCCTCCTCTAATGAAAAACTGTTTTTT.

The table lists this clone with a few counts. The CDR3 region is CASSPVWQNEQFF. CDR3 coding DNA: TGTGCCAGCAGCCCCGTCTGGCAGAATGAGCAGTTCTTC. The chain uses TRBV7-2 and TRBJ2-1, with D unclear. V lost 5 bases and J lost 7, with 12 bases in between. CDR3 length equals 13 residues. Germline V gene data show CDR1 as SGHTA and CDR2 as FQGNSA.

J is TRBJ2-1 and V is TRBV15, with TRBD1 matching over 8 bases. The CDR3 has 15 amino acids. Looked up from germline, CDR1 is LNHNV and CDR2 is YYDKDF (reference sequence). Trimming took 5 bases from V and 5 from J; bases not matched to a gene: 8. DNA for the CDR3: TGTGCCACCAGCTTTACGGGACAGGTAAACAATGAGCAGTTCTTC. Its translation is CATSFTGQVNNEQFF. The full variable domain, with the rest looked up from reference TRBV15 and TRBJ2-1, is DAMVIQNPRYQVTQFGKPVTLSCSQTLNHNVMYWYQQKSSQAPKLLFHYYDKDFNNEADTPDNFQSRRPNTSFCFLDIRSPGLGDTAMYLCATSFTGQVNNEQFFGPGTRLTVL.

This chain connects TRBV19 to TRBJ2-2; D is perhaps TRBD1 (5 bases). The CDR3 extends over 13 amino acids. Germline CDR1 and CDR2: LNHDA and SQIVND (reference sequence). V lost 5 bases and J 6 bases, leaving 10 bases between the germline ends. CDR3 sequence: CASSSTVSGELFF. As DNA, the CDR3 is TGTGCCAGTAGTTCGACAGTCTCCGGGGAGCTGTTTTTT.

V usage is TRBV6-5 and J usage is TRBJ1-5, with D perhaps matching TRBD1 (5 bases). The CDR3 has 14 amino acids. The V and J ends lost 5 bases and 1 base respectively, with 9 bases between them. The germline V gene has CDR1 MNHEY and CDR2 SVGAGI. CDR3 in amino acids: CASSRQISNQPQHF. The CDR3 nucleotides read TGTGCCAGCAGTAGACAGATCAGCAATCAGCCCCAGCATTTT.